These 20 T cell receptor beta chains share one sample of origin, sequenced in a study of T cell clonotyping in hematopoietic cell transplantation. Clones were sequenced by immunoSEQ multiplex PCR, and TCRdb holds only the in-frame ones, with some missing. Among around 15,000 clones listed, more than 75% were seen once. Sequencing was performed on PBMCs, taken 100 days after allogeneic stem cell transplant. These receptors came from a male patient between 60 and 69 years old who had an allogeneic stem cell transplant from a related donor, so the T cells may come from the graft donor. Some clones in this sample may be carry-over from other donors' samples.

V gene TRBV5-6 combines with J gene TRBJ2-7; the match to TRBD1 covers 9 bases. In germline, CDR1 is SGHDT, CDR2 YYEEEE. CDR3 length: 19 residues. The ends lost 0 bases at V and 2 bases at J; junction bases unmatched: 15. CDR3 residues: CASSLGSPGTGPHTYEQYF. The CDR3 DNA is TGTGCCAGCAGCTTGGGTAGTCCCGGGACAGGGCCCCATACCTACGAGCAGTACTTC.

The chain recombines TRBV5-8 with TRBJ2-5; D is uncertain. Germline CDR1 and CDR2: SGHTS and YDEGEE. Trimming removed 2 bases at V and 1 base at J, with 9 bases between. This CDR3 contains 14 residues. In DNA, the CDR3 is TGTGCCAGCAGCTTACTCGGCGGCCAAGAGACCCAGTACTTC. Residues: CASSLLGGQETQYF. Full variable domain (outside the CDR3, taken from reference TRBV5-8 and TRBJ2-5): EAGVTQSPTHLIKTRGQQATLRCSPISGHTSVYWYQQALGLGLQFLLWYDEGEERNRGNFPPRFSGRQFPNYSSELNVNALELEDSALYLCASSLLGGQETQYFGPGTRLLVL.

This clone was seen a single time. This chain uses TRBV11-3 with TRBJ2-3, with TRBD1 identical over 8 bases. Per germline, CDR1 SGHNT and CDR2 YENEEA. There are 13 residues in the CDR3. The ends lost 2 bases at V and 9 bases at J; junction bases unmatched: 4. This CDR3 is CASSLTRTGTQYF. In DNA, the CDR3 is TGTGCCAGCAGCTTAACTCGGACAGGGACGCAGTATTTT.

The chain joins TRBV4-1 to TRBJ2-7; no reliable D call. The germline V and J ends were trimmed by 0 bases and 0 bases, with 9 bases remaining between them. The CDR3 is 15 amino acids. Looked up from germline, CDR1 is MGHRA and CDR2 is YSYEKL. The CDR3 nucleotides are TGCGCCAGCAGCCAAGAGGGGTACACCTCCTACGAGCAGTACTTC. Its translation: CASSQEGYTSYEQYF.

Points on this clone: One end of the junction is discordant with germline, which a read error may explain. The rearrangement joins TRBV2 to TRBJ2-3; 11 bases match TRBD2. The CDR3 runs 12 residues. Germline assignment: CDR1 SNHLY and CDR2 FYNNEI. The CDR3 region has the DNA TGTGCCAGCACTACCGGGACTAGCGGTAACACTTTT. Protein: CASTTGTSGNTF.

The DNA of the CDR3 is TGTGCCAGCAGTGAAGCAAGGGACGGACACAATGAGCAGTTCTTC. Amino acid sequence: CASSEARDGHNEQFF. This rearrangement joins TRBV2 to TRBJ2-1; the D call may be TRBD1 or TRBD2 (5 bases each). Trimming took off 0 bases at V and 5 bases at J, with 11 bases between the two ends. The germline gives CDR1 SNHLY, CDR2 FYNNEI. The CDR3 has 15 amino acids.

The J gene is TRBJ2-3, the V gene TRBV4-3; tentative D call: TRBD2 (6 bases). There are 15 residues in the CDR3. V lost 0 bases, J lost 3 bases, and 10 bases lay in between. Germline CDR1 and CDR2: LGHNA and YSLEER. The CDR3 DNA reads TGCGCCAGCAGCCAAGATGCAGGGAGGACAGATACGCAGTATTTT. Its translation: CASSQDAGRTDTQYF.

This sequence joins TRBV28 and TRBJ2-2, with 7 bases fitting TRBD2. Unmatched junction bases numbered 2, after V lost 2 bases and J lost 5 bases. The CDR3 covers 14 residues. Per germline, CDR1 MDHEN and CDR2 SYDVKM. This chain's CDR3 is CASSLGGVTGELFF. CDR3 DNA sequence: TGTGCCAGCAGTTTAGGGGGGGTAACCGGGGAGCTGTTTTTT.

The V and J genes are TRBV13 and TRBJ2-1; no clear D gene. Germline V CDR1 and CDR2: PRHDT, FYEKMQ (reference sequence). There are 15 residues in the CDR3. V was cut by 2 bases and J by 0 bases, with 8 bases left in between. Here the CDR3 reads CASSLYQSSYNEQFF. For the CDR3, the DNA is TGTGCCAGCAGCTTATATCAGAGCTCCTACAATGAGCAGTTCTTC.

This clone was observed once. The chain joins TRBV19 to TRBJ2-7, with 12 positions matching TRBD2. With V trimmed by 4 bases and J by 2 bases, 0 bases remained unmatched. Germline lookup yields CDR1 LNHDA and CDR2 SQIVND (reference sequence). This CDR3 spans 14 amino acids. CDR3: CASSTSGRAYEQYF. CDR3 bases: TGTGCCAGTAGTACTAGCGGGAGGGCCTACGAGCAGTACTTC.

The genes are TRBV28 and TRBJ1-1; 7 nucleotides match TRBD1. The length of the CDR3 is 16 residues. Germline-derived CDR1 and CDR2 are MDHEN and SYDVKM. V shed 2 bases, J shed 1 base, and the junction held 7 bases outside the gene matches. CDR3 residues: CASSLVGQQENTEAFF. CDR3 bases: TGTGCCAGCAGTTTAGTGGGACAGCAAGAGAACACTGAAGCTTTCTTT.

Here the CDR3 DNA reads TGCGCCAGCAGCTTGTCAGGCGGGGTCACCGGGGAGCTGTTTTTT. It specifies CASSLSGGVTGELFF. This chain uses TRBV5-1 with TRBJ2-2; a weak D match, TRBD2 (6 bases). This CDR3 is 15 amino acids long. The germline gives CDR1 SGHRS, CDR2 YFSETQ. The V and J ends lost 1 base and 4 bases respectively, with 11 bases between them.

V is TRBV4-1 and J is TRBJ1-4; D might be TRBD1 (5 bases). V lost 0 bases and J lost 8, with 10 bases in between. The germline gives CDR1 MGHRA, CDR2 YSYEKL. The CDR3 is 14 residues long. CDR3 DNA sequence: TGCGCCAGCAGCCAAGATAGGGGTGACGAAAAACTGTTTTTT. This translates into CASSQDRGDEKLFF.

V gene TRBV30 combines with J gene TRBJ2-7; the match to TRBD2 covers 11 bases. Germline loops: CDR1 GTSNPN, CDR2 SVGIG (reference sequence). V dropped 3 bases and J dropped 6; count of bases not matched to a gene: 7. CDR3 length: 14 residues. The DNA for the CDR3 is TGTGCCTGGAGGGATCTAGCGGGGGGTCTCGAGCAGTACTTC. Protein sequence: CAWRDLAGGLEQYF.

This clone was detected only a few times. J is TRBJ2-3 and V is TRBV5-1, with D unclear. CDR1 and CDR2 (germline): SGHRS, YFSETQ. The V end was cut by 0 bases, the J end by 4 bases, with 0 bases between. The CDR3 has 11 residues. The CDR3 DNA reads TGCGCCAGCAGCTTGGCAGATACGCAGTATTTT. Amino acid sequence: CASSLADTQYF.

The chain uses TRBV6-6 and TRBJ1-5; 7 nucleotides match TRBD1. The CDR3 covers 13 residues. With 7 bases clipped from V and 3 bases from J, the junction kept 3 bases outside the gene matches. Germline CDR1 reads MNHNY; CDR2 reads SVGAGI (reference sequence). CDR3: CASMGQPNQPQHF. As DNA, the CDR3 is TGTGCCAGCATGGGACAGCCCAATCAGCCCCAGCATTTT.

The chain links TRBV5-6 to TRBJ1-5, with 7 bases that match TRBD1. The germline V gene has CDR1 SGHDT and CDR2 YYEEEE. The CDR3 consists of 14 residues. V gave up 4 bases and J gave up 4 bases; unmatched junction bases: 5. CDR3: CASSQTGTNQPQHF. The CDR3, as DNA: TGTGCCAGCAGCCAGACAGGGACAAATCAGCCCCAGCATTTT.

The CDR3 spells CASSQVGTRYYGYTF. CDR3 sequence (DNA): TGCGCCAGCAGCCAAGTCGGGACGCGATATTATGGCTACACCTTC. The V and J genes are TRBV4-1 and TRBJ1-2, with D maybe TRBD1 (5 bases). Germline values: CDR1 MGHRA, CDR2 YSYEKL. V dropped 1 base and J dropped 5 bases, with 14 bases sitting between them. CDR3 length: 15 residues.

The V and J genes are TRBV29-1 and TRBJ2-1; 11 bases are a match to TRBD2. The V gene end was trimmed by 6 bases and the J gene end by 0 bases; junction bases not matched to a gene: 13. From germline, CDR1 is SQVTM and CDR2 ANQGSEA. The length of the CDR3 is 18 residues. The CDR3 spells CSVTIWGLADHSYNEQFF. CDR3 coding DNA: TGCAGCGTCACAATTTGGGGACTAGCGGACCACTCCTACAATGAGCAGTTCTTC.

CDR3 DNA sequence: TGTGCCAGCAGCTCGGGGGGACAGGACACAGATACGCAGTATTTT. It translates to CASSSGGQDTDTQYF. The chain recombines TRBV11-2 with TRBJ2-3; possibly TRBD1 for D (8 bases). Germline CDR1 SGHAT, CDR2 FQNNGV. The CDR3 sequence is 15 residues long. V shed 4 bases and J shed 2 bases, with 13 bases lying between them.